This entry lists 3 T cell receptor beta chains sequenced from one sample in a study of T cells expressing NK-cell markers. TCRdb re-called the 5' RACE reads; one entry per CDR3 protein, DNA not given. The sample totals about 300,000 distinct CDR3 sequences. Sequenced: blood T cells: a sorted CD56 or NKG2C T cell subset, CD4+ or CD8+ T cells, or bulk PBMC T cells (not recorded which). These receptors originate from a woman between 18 and 75 years old in good health.

CDR3 sequence: CASSPPRRPDEQYF. V and J are TRBV28 and TRBJ2-7; TCRdb returns TRBD1, unconfirmable since there is no DNA. CDR3 size: 14 residues. Germline V gene data show CDR1 as MDHEN and CDR2 as SYDVKM.

The CDR3 sequence: CASSMTGGYEQYF. This chain connects TRBV3-1 to TRBJ2-7; TCRdb selects TRBD1, and the lack of DNA leaves this call unchecked. This CDR3 is built from 13 residues. The germline V gene encodes CDR1 LGHDT and CDR2 YNNKEL (reference sequence).

The rearrangement uses TRBV7-6 and TRBJ2-1. The CDR3 loop spans 14 amino acids. Germline loops: CDR1 SGHVS, CDR2 FNYEAQ. CDR3 in amino acids: CASSLVLGRNEQFF.